Presented here are 4 T cell receptor beta chains from one specimen sequenced in a study of early T cells in non-severe SARS-CoV-2 infection. MiXCR, applied by TCRdb to the 5' RACE reads, yields one record per CDR3 protein. The profile shows over 50,000 distinct CDR3 sequences, about a tenth of them singletons. The sequenced sample was whole blood. These receptor sequences come from an adult who was a healthcare worker with PCR-confirmed SARS-CoV-2 infection or an uninfected control (not recorded which).

The chain uses TRBV20-1 and TRBJ1-4, with D hard to call. This CDR3 has 13 amino acids. V was pared by 3 bases and J by 3 bases, with 8 bases between. Germline V CDR1 and CDR2: DFQATT, SNEGSKA (reference sequence). CDR3 sequence reads: CSASRWSNEKLFF. As DNA, the CDR3 is TGCAGTGCTAGCAGATGGTCTAATGAAAAACTGTTTTTT.

This sequence joins TRBV29-1 and TRBJ1-1; D is ambiguous. From germline, CDR1 is SQVTM and CDR2 ANQGSEA. This CDR3 has 12 residues. The V and J ends lost 5 bases and 4 bases respectively, with 11 bases between them. CDR3 loop: CSVRRGSTEAFF. The CDR3 DNA follows: TGCAGCGTTAGACGGGGAAGCACTGAAGCTTTCTTT.

This rearrangement joins TRBV11-2 to TRBJ1-3; 8 positions agree with TRBD1. Germline assignment: CDR1 SGHAT and CDR2 FQNNGV. CDR3 length equals 16 residues. V was pared by 10 bases and J by 7 bases, with 18 bases of the junction left unmatched. The CDR3 reads CATAQGESSPFNTIYF. Here the CDR3 DNA reads TGTGCCACCGCACAGGGGGAATCCTCCCCTTTCAACACCATATATTTT.

This clonotype appeared a few times. This rearrangement joins TRBV20-1 to TRBJ2-3; D remains ambiguous. Germline V gives CDR1 DFQATT, CDR2 SNEGSKA (reference sequence). With 0 bases removed from V and 2 bases from J, the gap between germline ends came to 9 bases. The CDR3 consists of 14 residues. CDR3 in amino acids: CSARDQASTDTQYF. The CDR3 DNA reads TGCAGTGCTAGAGATCAAGCATCCACAGATACGCAGTATTTT.